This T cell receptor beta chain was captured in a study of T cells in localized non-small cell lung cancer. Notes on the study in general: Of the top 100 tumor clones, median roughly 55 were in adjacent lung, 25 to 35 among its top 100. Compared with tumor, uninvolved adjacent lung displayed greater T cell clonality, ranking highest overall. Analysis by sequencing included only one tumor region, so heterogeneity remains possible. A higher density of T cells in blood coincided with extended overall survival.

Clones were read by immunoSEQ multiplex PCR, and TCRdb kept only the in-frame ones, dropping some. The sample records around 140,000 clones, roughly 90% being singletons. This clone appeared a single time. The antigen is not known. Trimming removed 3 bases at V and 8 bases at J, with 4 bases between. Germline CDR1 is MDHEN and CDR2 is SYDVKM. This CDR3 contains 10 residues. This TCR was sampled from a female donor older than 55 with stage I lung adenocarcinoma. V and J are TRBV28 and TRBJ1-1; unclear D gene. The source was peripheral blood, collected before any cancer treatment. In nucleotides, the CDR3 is TGTGCCAGCAGTTTTAGAGAAGCTTTCTTT. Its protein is CASSFREAFF. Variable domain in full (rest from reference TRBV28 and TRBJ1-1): DVKVTQSSRYLVKRTGEKVFLECVQDMDHENMFWYRQDPGLGLRLIYFSYDVKMKEKGDIPEGYSVSREKKERFSLILESASTNQTSMYLCASSFREAFFGQGTRLTVV.